The 17 T cell receptor beta chains given below trace back to one sample, sequenced in a study of T cell responses to AZD1222 COVID-19 vaccine. Generated by immunoSEQ multiplex PCR, the TCRdb table keeps only in-frame clones and is missing some. This sample has about 120,000 clones; approximately 83% occur once, and the top ten carry roughly 1.6%. The sequencing here drew on peripheral blood, taken on day 0 of AZD1222 vaccination. The receptor set was obtained from an adult in good health.

The chain is built from TRBV4-3 and TRBJ1-2; D possibly corresponds to TRBD1 (5 bases). The CDR3 is 15 amino acids. Looked up from germline, CDR1 is LGHNA and CDR2 is YSLEER. Trimming cost V 3 bases and J 0 bases, with 11 bases left between them. CDR3 sequence reads: CASSQRQLPNYGYTF. CDR3 in DNA: TGCGCCAGCAGCCAGAGACAGTTACCTAACTATGGCTACACCTTC.

V gene TRBV6-1 combines with J gene TRBJ1-6, with unresolved D. This CDR3 has 16 amino acids. V lost 1 base and J 2 bases, leaving 9 bases between the germline ends. The germline V gene encodes CDR1 MNHNS and CDR2 SASEGT. The CDR3 reads CASSEDPGTYNSPLHF. The CDR3 coding sequence is TGTGCCAGCAGTGAAGACCCCGGGACCTATAATTCACCCCTCCACTTT.

V usage is TRBV10-3 and J usage is TRBJ2-7, with no clear D. Trimming took 3 bases from V and 4 from J, leaving 7 bases between them. The CDR3 has 12 residues. Germline V CDR1 and CDR2: ENHRY, SYGVKD. CDR3 sequence: CAISETPYEQYF. CDR3 sequence (DNA): TGTGCCATCAGTGAAACCCCTTACGAGCAGTACTTC.

This chain links TRBV9 with TRBJ2-3; TRBD2 might be the D (6 bases). In germline, CDR1 is SGDLS, CDR2 YYNGEE. The CDR3 covers 14 residues. V lost 0 bases, J lost 5 bases, and 10 bases lay in between. The CDR3 DNA is TGTGCCAGCAGCGTAGTCGTGGGGGGAGATACGCAGTATTTT. Encoded protein: CASSVVVGGDTQYF. The full variable domain, in which reference TRBV9 and TRBJ2-3 provide the parts outside the CDR3, is DSGVTQTPKHLITATGQRVTLRCSPRSGDLSVYWYQQSLDQGLQFLIQYYNGEERAKGNILERFSAQQFPDLHSELNLSSLELGDSALYFCASSVVVGGDTQYFGPGTRLTVL.

The genes are TRBV10-3 and TRBJ1-4; no firm D call. V was pared by 0 bases and J by 4 bases, with 9 bases between. This CDR3 has 15 amino acids. The germline V gene has CDR1 ENHRY and CDR2 SYGVKD. The CDR3 loop is CAISESSQYNEKLFF. The CDR3, as DNA: TGTGCCATCAGTGAGTCCTCACAGTATAATGAAAAACTGTTTTTT.

In this sample, this clone turned up a few times. V usage is TRBV11-2 and J usage is TRBJ2-7; weak D call: TRBD2 (6 bases). Trimming pared 5 bases from V and 1 base from J, leaving 24 bases between. Germline CDR1 SGHAT, CDR2 FQNNGV. This CDR3 contains 18 residues. CDR3 bases: TGTGCCAGCAGCACAGAACGACCGGCGGGACTTTTTTCCTACGAGCAGTACTTC. It yields the protein CASSTERPAGLFSYEQYF.

In regard to this clone: The same CDR3 also results from other DNA sequences found in this sample. The V gene is TRBV5-1, the J gene TRBJ1-4; perhaps TRBD1 as D (5 bases). CDR3 size: 15 residues. Trimming shortened V by 4 bases and J by 2 bases, and 12 bases separated the two germline ends. Germline V gene data show CDR1 as SGHRS and CDR2 as YFSETQ. CDR3 sequence: CASSPGRGTNEKLFF. For the CDR3, the DNA is TGCGCCAGCAGCCCCGGGCGGGGGACTAATGAAAAACTGTTTTTT.

Note on this clone: Other DNA sequences in this sample translate to the same CDR3. The J gene is TRBJ2-5, the V gene TRBV19; TRBD2 matches 8 bases. Germline assignment: CDR1 LNHDA and CDR2 SQIVND (reference sequence). This CDR3 comprises 15 residues. V lost 3 bases to trimming and J lost 5 bases; unmatched junction nucleotides: 8. The CDR3 sequence: CASSISSGGTETQYF. The DNA for the CDR3 is TGTGCCAGTAGTATCTCGAGCGGGGGTACGGAGACCCAGTACTTC.

V and J are TRBV6-2 or TRBV6-3 and TRBJ1-1, with a tentative D call TRBD1 (5 bases). With 5 bases removed from V and 2 bases from J, the gap between germline ends came to 15 bases. The CDR3 is 15 residues long. Germline CDR1 and CDR2: MNHEY and SVGEGT. CDR3 sequence reads: CASSIQGLGNTEAFF. The CDR3 DNA is TGTGCCAGCAGTATTCAGGGCCTGGGCAACACTGAAGCTTTCTTT.

The chain links TRBV21-1 to TRBJ1-4; the table's D gene call, TRBD1, was not cross checked with the DNA. TRBV21-1 is a known pseudogene. This CDR3 has 16 residues. CDR3 DNA sequence: TGTGCCAGCAGCCCTCCCTGGGGGCGGTCTAATGAAAAACTGTTTTTT. Its translation: CASSPPWGRSNEKLFF.

This clone was seen only a few times. The V gene is TRBV12-2, the J gene TRBJ1-2; the table gives TRBD1 as D, unverified against the DNA. TRBV12-2 is a documented pseudogene. This CDR3 region has 21 residues. Here the CDR3 reads CASRLPQADRGRSIGNYGYTF. In DNA, the CDR3 is TGTGCAAGTCGCCTCCCCCAGGCGGACAGGGGGCGATCTATAGGTAACTATGGCTACACCTTC.

The genes are TRBV5-4 and TRBJ1-6, with D possibly TRBD1 on 5 matching bases. V dropped 0 bases and J dropped 9 bases, with 10 bases sitting between them. Germline lookup yields CDR1 SGHNT and CDR2 YYREEE (reference sequence). CDR3 length: 14 residues. For the CDR3, the DNA is TGTGCCAGCAGCTTGGCCGGCAGGGTTTCACCCCTCCACTTT. Translating it yields CASSLAGRVSPLHF. The full variable domain, with the rest looked up from reference TRBV5-4 and TRBJ1-6, is ETGVTQSPTHLIKTRGQQVTLRCSSQSGHNTVSWYQQALGQGPQFIFQYYREEENGRGNFPPRFSGLQFPNYSSELNVNALELDDSALYLCASSLAGRVSPLHFGNGTRLTVT.

This clone was detected only a few times. The chain is built from TRBV7-8 and TRBJ1-5; weak D call: TRBD1 (6 bases). V was pared by 6 bases and J by 6 bases, with 9 bases between. CDR1 and CDR2 from the germline V gene are SGHVS and FQNEAQ. The CDR3 is 12 residues long. The CDR3 DNA reads as TGTGCCAGCAGTTCCAGGGGTCAGCCCCAGCATTTT. This encodes CASSSRGQPQHF.

This CDR3 reads CASSQDFGNSPLHF. The CDR3 coding sequence is TGTGCCAGCAGCCAAGATTTTGGTAATTCACCCCTCCACTTT. This chain joins TRBV14 and TRBJ1-6, with D unresolved. CDR3 length: 14 amino acids. The germline V and J ends were trimmed by 0 bases and 6 bases, with 6 bases remaining between them. CDR1 and CDR2 from the germline V gene are SGHDN and FVKESK.

This chain connects TRBV6-4 to TRBJ1-1; D unresolved. The CDR3 loop spans 15 amino acids. Trimming removed 7 bases from V and 1 base from J, with 16 bases in between. Germline V gene data show CDR1 as MRHNA and CDR2 as SNTAGT. The CDR3 DNA is TGTGCCAGCACCCTCGATTGGCCGGCGAACACTGAAGCTTTCTTT. This encodes CASTLDWPANTEAFF.

In this sample, this clone turned up a few times. The gene calls are TRBV2 and TRBJ1-1, with D uncertain. Germline CDR1 and CDR2: SNHLY and FYNNEI. V was pared by 6 bases and J by 3 bases, with 11 bases between. The CDR3 has 13 residues. In nucleotides, the CDR3 is TGTGCCAGCAGGCCTGGGAGGGACACTGAAGCTTTCTTT. Protein product: CASRPGRDTEAFF. The variable domain in full, completed from reference TRBV2 and TRBJ1-1, reads EPEVTQTPSHQVTQMGQEVILRCVPISNHLYFYWYRQILGQKVEFLVSFYNNEISEKSEIFDDQFSVERPDGSNFTLKIRSTKLEDSAMYFCASRPGRDTEAFFGQGTRLTVV.

This clone came up a few times. The chain is built from TRBV15 and TRBJ1-2; tentative D call: TRBD1 (5 bases). Trimming cost V 1 base and J 6 bases, with 9 bases left between them. The germline V gene has CDR1 LNHNV and CDR2 YYDKDF (reference sequence). The CDR3 is 13 residues long. This CDR3 is CATSRVGAHGYTF. For the CDR3, the DNA is TGTGCCACCAGCAGAGTAGGGGCCCATGGCTACACCTTC.